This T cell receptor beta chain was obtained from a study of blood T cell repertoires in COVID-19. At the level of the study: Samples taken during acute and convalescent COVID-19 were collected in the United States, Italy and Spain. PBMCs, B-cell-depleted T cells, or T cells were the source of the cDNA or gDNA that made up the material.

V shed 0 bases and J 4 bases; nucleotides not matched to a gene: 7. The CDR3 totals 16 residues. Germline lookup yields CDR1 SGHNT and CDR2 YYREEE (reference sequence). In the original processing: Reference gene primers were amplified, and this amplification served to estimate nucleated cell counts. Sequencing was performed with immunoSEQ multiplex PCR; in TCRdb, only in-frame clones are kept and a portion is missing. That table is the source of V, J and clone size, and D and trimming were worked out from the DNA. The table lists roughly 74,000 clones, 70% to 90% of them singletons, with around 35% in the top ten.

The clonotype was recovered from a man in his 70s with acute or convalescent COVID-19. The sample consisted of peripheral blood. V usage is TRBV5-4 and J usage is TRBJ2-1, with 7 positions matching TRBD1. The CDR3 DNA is TGTGCCAGCAGCTTGGCAGTAGGGGGCCAGTACAATGAGCAGTTCTTC. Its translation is CASSLAVGGQYNEQFF.